This T cell receptor (beta chain) was captured by sequencing in a study of blood T cell repertoires in COVID-19. The wider study: From the United States, Italy and Spain came samples of acute and convalescent COVID-19. T cells, B-cell-depleted T cells, or PBMCs supplied cDNA or gDNA.

The V and J ends lost 2 bases and 3 bases respectively, with 19 bases between them. The CDR3 totals 17 residues. The germline V gene encodes CDR1 MGHRA and CDR2 YSYEKL. Authors' data handling: Amplification from reference gene primers served as the basis for estimated nucleated cell counts. Libraries were prepared by immunoSEQ multiplex PCR; TCRdb keeps only in-frame clonotypes and omits some of them. Clonal size and the V and J genes are those of that table, whereas D and trimming came from the DNA. The sample contains roughly 110,000 clones, roughly 80% of which appear only once. The chain uses TRBV4-1 and TRBJ1-2; TRBD1 might be the D (5 bases). The sequencing input was peripheral blood. The source of this sequence is a human donor in a cohort sampled during active COVID-19. This chain's CDR3 is CASSQPGTYGGDYGYTF. The CDR3 DNA reads TGCGCCAGCAGCCAACCGGGGACGTACGGGGGTGACTATGGCTACACCTTC.